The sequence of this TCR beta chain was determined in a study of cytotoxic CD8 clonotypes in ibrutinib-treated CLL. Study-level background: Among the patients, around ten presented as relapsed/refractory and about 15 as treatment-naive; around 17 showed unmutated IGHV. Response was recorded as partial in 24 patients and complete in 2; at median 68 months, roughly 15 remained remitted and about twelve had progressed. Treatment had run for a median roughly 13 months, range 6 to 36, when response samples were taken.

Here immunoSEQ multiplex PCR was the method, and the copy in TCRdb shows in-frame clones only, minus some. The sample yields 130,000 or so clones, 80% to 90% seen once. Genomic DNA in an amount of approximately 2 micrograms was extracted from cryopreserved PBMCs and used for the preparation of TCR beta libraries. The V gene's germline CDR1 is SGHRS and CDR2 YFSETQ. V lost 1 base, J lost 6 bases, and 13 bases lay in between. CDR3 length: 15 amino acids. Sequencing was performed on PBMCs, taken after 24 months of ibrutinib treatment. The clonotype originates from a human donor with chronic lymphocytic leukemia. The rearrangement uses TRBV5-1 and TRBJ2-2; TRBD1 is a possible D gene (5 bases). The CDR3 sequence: CASSLTQGKAGELFF. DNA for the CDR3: TGCGCCAGCAGCTTGACCCAGGGAAAGGCCGGGGAGCTGTTTTTT.